One sample yielded the 19 T cell receptor beta chains listed below, sequenced in a study of glioma-infiltrating T cells after dendritic cell vaccination. The data were produced by immunoSEQ multiplex PCR, yet TCRdb's version contains in-frame clones alone and is incomplete. The table records fewer than 45,000 clones, approximately 84% of them present only once. Here the sequenced sample was blood, taken before dendritic cell vaccination. These receptors came from a human donor with glioblastoma.

J is TRBJ1-5 and V is TRBV6-5; maybe TRBD1 (6 bases). V lost 5 bases and J lost 2, with 10 bases in between. Germline V gene sequence: CDR1 MNHEY, CDR2 SVGAGI. There are 14 residues in the CDR3. This CDR3 is CASSNRAGNQPQHF. CDR3 nucleotide sequence: TGTGCCAGCAGTAACAGGGCGGGCAATCAGCCCCAGCATTTT.

This CDR3 reads CAWNPGRGTEAFF. The DNA for the CDR3 is TGTGCCTGGAACCCAGGGCGAGGCACTGAAGCTTTCTTT. V gene TRBV30 combines with J gene TRBJ1-1; tentative D call: TRBD1 (5 bases). Trimming cost V 4 bases and J 4 bases, with 13 bases left between them. In germline, CDR1 is GTSNPN, CDR2 SVGIG (reference sequence). This CDR3 is built from 13 residues.

CDR3 sequence (DNA): TGCGCCAGCAGCCGCAGCGCGGCTAGCGGGGACCAAGCCAAAAACATTCAGTACTTC. It translates to CASSRSAASGDQAKNIQYF. The V call is TRBV4-3, the J call TRBJ2-4; 9 positions agree with TRBD2. V lost 4 bases and J lost 0; bases outside the gene matches: 13. The CDR3 covers 19 residues. Germline V gives CDR1 LGHNA, CDR2 YSLEER.

The rearrangement links TRBV28 to TRBJ2-7; D may be TRBD2 (6 bases). Germline loops: CDR1 MDHEN, CDR2 SYDVKM. V lost 6 bases and J lost 2, with 17 bases in between. The CDR3 is 15 residues long. In nucleotides, the CDR3 is TGTGCCAGCAGCATATCGCAACCGGGAGCCTACGAGCAGTACTTC. It encodes CASSISQPGAYEQYF.

This clone came up a few times. As DNA, the CDR3 is TGCAGCGTTGGCCCGGGGGTTGGGTACATGAACACTGAAGCTTTCTTT. Translated, it gives CSVGPGVGYMNTEAFF. The genes are TRBV29-1 and TRBJ1-1; weak D call: TRBD1 (5 bases). The CDR3 sequence is 16 residues long. Trimming pared 4 bases from V and 0 bases from J, leaving 18 bases between. CDR1 SQVTM and CDR2 ANQGSEA come from the germline V gene.

This rearrangement joins TRBV7-3 to TRBJ2-1; TRBD2 matches at 11 bases. Per the germline V gene, CDR1 is SGHTA and CDR2 is FQGTGA. This CDR3 is 15 amino acids long. With V trimmed by 0 bases and J by 8 bases, 3 bases remained unmatched. Here the CDR3 DNA reads TGTGCCAGCAGCTTAACTAGCGGGGGGGCCCATGAGCAGTTCTTC. Translation gives CASSLTSGGAHEQFF.

V is TRBV5-1 and J is TRBJ1-2; possible D gene TRBD1, 5 bases. V lost 5 bases and J 3 bases, leaving 17 bases between the germline ends. Germline V gives CDR1 SGHRS, CDR2 YFSETQ. CDR3 length equals 15 residues. The CDR3 sequence is CASSPIPGDDYGYTF. For the CDR3, the DNA is TGCGCCAGCAGTCCCATCCCGGGGGATGACTATGGCTACACCTTC. Full variable domain (missing parts from reference TRBV5-1 and TRBJ1-2): KAGVTQTPRYLIKTRGQQVTLSCSPISGHRSVSWYQQTPGQGLQFLFEYFSETQRNKGNFPGRFSGRQFSNSRSEMNVSTLELGDSALYLCASSPIPGDDYGYTFGSGTRLTVV.

V is TRBV9 and J is TRBJ1-2; no firm D call. V was cut by 0 bases and J by 7 bases, with 13 bases left in between. This CDR3 comprises 14 residues. Germline V gene data show CDR1 as SGDLS and CDR2 as YYNGEE. The CDR3 is CASSVAGSSGGYTF. CDR3 bases: TGTGCCAGCAGCGTAGCGGGGAGTTCAGGTGGCTACACCTTC.

The table lists this clone with a few counts. The rearrangement links TRBV5-1 to TRBJ2-3, with 8 bases matching TRBD2. The length of the CDR3 is 17 residues. CDR1 SGHRS and CDR2 YFSETQ come from the germline V gene. V shed 3 bases, J shed 5 bases, and the junction held 14 bases outside the gene matches. The CDR3 nucleotides read TGCGCCAGCAGCTCCCAGGGCGGGGGGCCCAATATAGATACGCAGTATTTT. This translates into CASSSQGGGPNIDTQYF.

This clone was observed a handful of times. In DNA form, the CDR3 reads TGTGCCAGCAGCTTGAAGCGGGGGGGAACCGGGGAGCTGTTTTTT. Translated, it gives CASSLKRGGTGELFF. This chain uses TRBV5-4 with TRBJ2-2; TRBD2 matches at 10 bases. The germline V gene encodes CDR1 SGHNT and CDR2 YYREEE (reference sequence). The CDR3 totals 15 residues. The trim removed 1 base at V and 5 bases at J, leaving 2 bases unmatched.

This sequence joins TRBV28 and TRBJ2-7; 8 bases are a match to TRBD2. This CDR3 region has 14 residues. Germline V gene sequence: CDR1 MDHEN, CDR2 SYDVKM. V lost 10 bases, J lost 7 bases, and 15 bases stayed unmatched. The CDR3 DNA sequence: TGTGCCACCATGGGGACGGGGGGGCCGGGGGAGCAGTACTTC. This codes for CATMGTGGPGEQYF.

The chain employs TRBV5-4 and TRBJ2-7; D perhaps matches TRBD1 (7 bases). Germline-derived CDR1 and CDR2 are SGHNT and YYREEE (reference sequence). V lost 4 bases, J lost 0 bases, and 14 bases lay in between. This CDR3 contains 15 residues. The CDR3 nucleotides read TGTGCCAGCAGCGGGGGGACAGAAACCTCCTACGAGCAGTACTTC. Translating gives CASSGGTETSYEQYF.

The chain recombines TRBV7-2 with TRBJ2-7; 9 bases line up with TRBD1. The CDR3 runs to 14 residues. Trimming at V came to 5 bases and at J to 2 bases, leaving 4 bases not matched to a gene. Germline CDR1 reads SGHTA; CDR2 reads FQGNSA. CDR3 sequence: CASSNGQGPYEQYF. The CDR3 coding sequence is TGTGCCAGCAGCAACGGACAGGGGCCCTACGAGCAGTACTTC.

The genes are TRBV28 and TRBJ1-6, with TRBD1 as a possible D gene (5 bases). Germline V CDR1 and CDR2: MDHEN, SYDVKM. The CDR3 sequence is 16 residues long. Trimming cost V 3 bases and J 5 bases, with 14 bases left between them. The CDR3 DNA sequence: TGTGCCAGCAGTTTCTGGCAGGGAGGTAATAATTCACCCCTCCACTTT. Protein: CASSFWQGGNNSPLHF.

The CDR3 sequence is CAWSWEAAASYEKLFF. The CDR3 DNA sequence: TGTGCCTGGAGCTGGGAGGCCGCAGCTTCCTATGAAAAACTGTTTTTT. V gene TRBV30 combines with J gene TRBJ1-4, with unresolved D. The CDR3 length is 16 residues. The V gene's germline CDR1 is GTSNPN and CDR2 SVGIG (reference sequence). V was cut by 3 bases and J by 6 bases, with 20 bases left in between. Filled out from reference TRBV30 and TRBJ1-4, the complete variable domain reads SQTIHQWPATLVQPVGSPLSLECTVEGTSNPNLYWYRQAAGRGLQLLFYSVGIGQISSEVPQNLSASRPQDRQFILSSKKLLLSDSGFYLCAWSWEAAASYEKLFFGSGTQLSVL.

This chain uses TRBV30 with TRBJ1-2; D is unclear. V was cut by 1 base and J by 4 bases, with 7 bases left in between. The CDR3 totals 12 residues. Germline CDR1 and CDR2: GTSNPN and SVGIG (reference sequence). For the CDR3, the DNA is TGTGCCTGGAGTGCAGGAAGCTATGGCTACACCTTC. It yields the protein CAWSAGSYGYTF.

The J gene is TRBJ2-1, the V gene TRBV7-3; TRBD2 agrees at 8 bases. After removal of 0 bases from V and 6 bases from J, the junction contained 10 bases not matched to a gene. The germline CDR1 and CDR2 sequences are SGHTA and FQGTGA. The CDR3 has 17 amino acids. CDR3 nucleotide sequence: TGTGCCAGCAGCTTAACGTCACCCGGGGGGGGCTCCAATGAGCAGTTCTTC. It specifies CASSLTSPGGGSNEQFF.

In this sample, this clone turned up a few times. The gene calls are TRBV30 and TRBJ1-6, with D unresolved. This CDR3 is built from 12 residues. Germline V gene lookup returns CDR1 GTSNPN and CDR2 SVGIG (reference sequence). The V end lost 3 bases, the J end lost 10 bases, and 10 bases lay between the germline ends. The CDR3: CAWSGDSSPLHF. Here the CDR3 DNA reads TGTGCCTGGAGCGGGGATTCATCACCCCTCCACTTT.

V usage is TRBV7-2 and J usage is TRBJ2-2; TRBD2 might be the D (6 bases). The CDR3 runs to 14 residues. Germline assignment: CDR1 SGHTA and CDR2 FQGNSA. Trimming removed 6 bases from V and 5 bases from J, with 13 bases in between. The CDR3 DNA follows: TGTGCCAGCAGAGAGACTAGTTTGACCGGGGAGCTGTTTTTT. Protein product: CASRETSLTGELFF.